Sequencing of this T cell receptor (beta chain) was carried out in a study of blood T cell repertoires in COVID-19 (dated by TCRdb to 2020 to 2021). Regarding the complete study: Samples from collaborators originated in the United States, Italy and Spain and spanned both the acute and convalescent phases of COVID-19. The material from the prospective study consisted of cDNA or gDNA derived from T cells, B-cell-depleted T cells, or PBMCs. Deeply sampled blood TCRbeta repertoires from subjects exposed to, actively infected with, or recovered from COVID-19 were included in the dataset. The repertoires were released in a freely available public database meant as a resource for research on the immune response to SARS-CoV-2. Samples were obtained from the ongoing ImmuneRACE study (first 160 participants) and from about 1,300 subjects provided by 6 global collaborators. The sample metadata nearly always contained a de-identified subject ID, COVID-19 status, age in years and sex. Where available, HLA class I and class II types were taken from metadata supplied by the sample provider and were not determined by assay-based typing. General conclusions and limits of the study: The amount of clinical and demographic metadata varied by source and participant and was provided uncurated.

The collaborating institutions used their own protocols to collect whole blood in K2EDTA tubes. For TCRbeta analysis, collaborators shipped samples as frozen whole blood, isolated PBMCs, or DNA extracted from either of those sample types. A word on this clone: Its antigen is still unknown. No base-level quality is on record; no much larger clone is a single base apart.

TCRbeta CDR3 regions were amplified from genomic DNA using the immunoSEQ Assay, a bias-controlled multiplex PCR. In the paper's pipeline: The number of nucleated cells in each sample was estimated by amplification of reference gene primers within the assay. Sequence reads were collapsed and filtered to measure the absolute abundance of every unique TCRbeta CDR3 rearrangement. For each sample, productive Simpson clonality was calculated as the square root of Simpson's diversity index across productive rearrangements. The immuneACCESS repertoire file appears here via TCRdb, limited to in-frame rearrangements. These files lack a portion of the clones; in checked studies, under half of the deficit traces to unresolved V genes, and the cause of the others is not known. The V and J calls and clone size are taken from that table; D and trimming were inferred from the DNA. Present in this sample are roughly 150,000 clones, around 89% of which were seen just once. The ten largest clonotypes hold approximately 2.8% of the sample.

The source of this sequence is a woman aged 55 to 70 with active COVID-19. The specimen was peripheral blood.

The CDR3 region has the sequence CASSTGREGYTF. The DNA is as follows: TGCGCCAGCAGCACTGGGAGGGAAGGCTACACCTTC. The chain joins TRBV5-1 to TRBJ1-2; the D gene assignment is ambiguous. From a lookup of the germline V gene, CDR1 and CDR2 are SGHRS and YFSETQ. Relative to germline, V is 4 bases shorter and J is 8 bases shorter, with 12 bases between their ends. Including cysteine and phenylalanine, the CDR3 has 12 amino acids. This entry keeps only the CDR3 DNA: 36 bases, framed from base 1. The full variable domain, completed from the reference TRBV5-1 and TRBJ1-2 proteins outside the CDR3, reads KAGVTQTPRYLIKTRGQQVTLSCSPISGHRSVSWYQQTPGQGLQFLFEYFSETQRNKGNFPGRFSGRQFSNSRSEMNVSTLELGDSALYLCASSTGREGYTFGSGTRLTVV.